This passage covers 25 T cell receptor beta chains from one sample sequenced in a study of radiotherapy plus CTLA-4 blockade in lung cancer listed by TCRdb under 2018. To prepare the library, the immunoSEQ multiplex PCR assay was applied. TCRdb took this table from immuneACCESS and kept in-frame rearrangements with V and J called. Such tables lack part of the clones; where checked against another copy, unresolved V genes explain under half of the gap, and the rest is unexplained. The sample table lists more than 90,000 clones, about 86% of them with a count of one. Together, the top ten hold 4.9% of the sample. Sequencing was performed on peripheral blood, taken from a patient treated with radiotherapy plus ipilimumab. These receptors originate from a human donor with non-small cell lung cancer that progressed on radiotherapy plus ipilimumab.

V usage is TRBV18 and J usage is TRBJ1-5; TRBD1 aligns across 7 bases. The CDR3 runs to 19 residues. V was clipped by 5 bases and J by 0 bases; unmatched bases: 16. Germline V gene sequence: CDR1 KGHSH, CDR2 LQKENI. This CDR3 is CASSKIEPGTVTSNQPQHF. Written as DNA, the CDR3 is TGTGCCAGCTCAAAGATAGAGCCCGGGACAGTGACTAGCAATCAGCCCCAGCATTTT.

This sequence joins TRBV7-8 and TRBJ2-1; D is possibly TRBD2 (5 bases). Per germline, CDR1 SGHVS and CDR2 FQNEAQ. This CDR3 region has 15 residues. Trimming left V 2 bases short and J 0 bases short, with 8 bases between. CDR3 nucleotide sequence: TGTGCCAGCAGCTTACGGAGGAGCTCCTACAATGAGCAGTTCTTC. This gives the protein CASSLRRSSYNEQFF.

This clone appeared once. The rearrangement joins TRBV6-1 to TRBJ2-2, with 7 bases lining up with TRBD2. Germline V gene lookup returns CDR1 MNHNS and CDR2 SASEGT. V shed 7 bases and J 6 bases; nucleotides not matched to a gene: 8. This CDR3 has 14 residues. For the CDR3, the DNA is TGTGCCAGCACTCGGGGGGATATCCCCGGGGAGCTGTTTTTT. This sequence encodes CASTRGDIPGELFF.

The chain is built from TRBV7-9 and TRBJ1-2, with D perhaps TRBD1 (5 bases). Germline lookup yields CDR1 SEHNR and CDR2 FQNEAQ (reference sequence). The CDR3 runs to 12 residues. Trimming took 5 bases from V and 7 from J, leaving 11 bases between them. CDR3 nucleotides: TGTGCCAGCAGCCCGGGGGGGACTGGCTACACCTTC. It is translated as CASSPGGTGYTF.

This chain connects TRBV5-1 to TRBJ2-7, with D uncertain. Trimming stripped 5 bases from V and 3 bases from J, with 12 bases between. This CDR3 spans 13 amino acids. The germline gives CDR1 SGHRS, CDR2 YFSETQ. The CDR3 here is CASREDWIYEQYF. The CDR3 DNA reads as TGCGCCAGCAGGGAAGACTGGATCTACGAGCAGTACTTC.

This clone was seen just once. The chain joins TRBV6-4 to TRBJ2-3, with TRBD1 identical over 7 bases. V dropped 2 bases and J dropped 3; count of bases not matched to a gene: 2. Per germline, CDR1 MRHNA and CDR2 SNTAGT. There are 14 residues in the CDR3. CDR3 nucleotide sequence: TGTGCCAGCAGTGACAGGGGGCGTACAGATACGCAGTATTTT. It is translated as CASSDRGRTDTQYF.

As DNA, the CDR3 is TGTGCCAGCAACCGAGACAGGGTGATCGGCTACACCTTC. It is translated as CASNRDRVIGYTF. V and J are TRBV5-5 and TRBJ1-2; 7 bases match TRBD1. Trimming removed 6 bases from V and 8 bases from J; junction bases left unmatched: 10. The V gene's germline CDR1 is SGHKS and CDR2 YYEKEE (reference sequence). The length of the CDR3 is 13 residues.

The genes are TRBV5-6 and TRBJ2-1; D remains unclear. This CDR3 comprises 12 residues. CDR1 SGHDT and CDR2 YYEEEE come from the germline V gene. V was trimmed by 0 bases and J by 8 bases, leaving 6 bases between them. For the CDR3, the DNA is TGTGCCAGCAGCTTGGCGTCTGATGAGCAGTTCTTC. This codes for CASSLASDEQFF.

This chain's CDR3 is CASRTLVSDTDTQYF. CDR3 in DNA: TGTGCCAGCAGGACCCTCGTCTCGGACACAGATACGCAGTATTTT. V is TRBV2 and J is TRBJ2-3; D ambiguous. Germline assignment: CDR1 SNHLY and CDR2 FYNNEI. The CDR3 consists of 15 residues. The V end was cut by 6 bases, the J end by 2 bases, with 15 bases between.

This chain connects TRBV29-1 to TRBJ2-1; 8 bases agree with TRBD2. The V and J ends lost 0 bases and 0 bases, in that order; junction bases with no gene match: 4. Germline V gives CDR1 SQVTM, CDR2 ANQGSEA. The CDR3 covers 16 residues. CDR3 residues: CSVEDGSGSSYNEQFF. DNA for the CDR3: TGCAGCGTTGAAGATGGGAGCGGGAGCTCCTACAATGAGCAGTTCTTC.

The chain uses TRBV6-1 and TRBJ2-3; D gene ambiguous. Germline values: CDR1 MNHNS, CDR2 SASEGT. The V gene lost 6 bases and the J gene lost 8 bases, with 18 bases spanning the gap. This CDR3 contains 14 residues. The CDR3 region has the DNA TGTGCCAGCAGGAGTACTGACCTCGCTGGTACGCAGTATTTT. This translates into CASRSTDLAGTQYF.

J is TRBJ2-5 and V is TRBV6-5, with D perhaps matching TRBD1 or TRBD2 (5 bases each). The CDR3 totals 13 residues. The V end was cut by 1 base, the J end by 4 bases, with 7 bases between. The germline V gene has CDR1 MNHEY and CDR2 SVGAGI. The CDR3 spells CASSYYGGETQYF. CDR3 DNA: TGTGCCAGCAGTTACTATGGGGGAGAGACCCAGTACTTC.

The chain uses TRBV5-1 and TRBJ2-2; 9 nucleotides agree with TRBD1. V trimming: 4 bases; J trimming: 4 bases; junction bases outside the gene matches: 11. The CDR3 length is 17 residues. Germline CDR1 reads SGHRS; CDR2 reads YFSETQ. Here the CDR3 reads CASSPGQGGRGTGELFF. The CDR3 DNA sequence: TGCGCCAGCAGCCCGGGACAGGGTGGTCGAGGCACCGGGGAGCTGTTTTTT.

V gene TRBV4-1 combines with J gene TRBJ1-3; D perhaps matches TRBD1 (6 bases). This CDR3 comprises 16 residues. Trimming shortened V by 4 bases and J by 2 bases, and 15 bases separated the two germline ends. Germline values: CDR1 MGHRA, CDR2 YSYEKL. CDR3 sequence reads: CASSLTQGKAGNTIYF. CDR3 DNA sequence: TGCGCCAGCAGCCTCACACAGGGTAAGGCTGGAAACACCATATATTTT.

The V gene is TRBV27, the J gene TRBJ2-1, with D hard to call. CDR1 MNHEY and CDR2 SMNVEV come from the germline V gene (reference sequence). CDR3 length: 16 residues. Trimming stripped 0 bases from V and 9 bases from J, with 18 bases between. Here the CDR3 reads CASSLSSVGNVGEQFF. Here the CDR3 DNA reads TGTGCCAGCAGTTTATCGAGTGTGGGCAACGTGGGTGAGCAGTTCTTC.

V is TRBV7-3 and J is TRBJ2-2; the match to TRBD2 covers 9 bases. The CDR3 runs 14 residues. The V gene's germline CDR1 is SGHTA and CDR2 FQGTGA. V gave up 3 bases and J gave up 6 bases; unmatched junction bases: 2. The CDR3: CASSLKREAGELFF. In nucleotides, the CDR3 is TGTGCCAGCAGCTTGAAGCGGGAGGCCGGGGAGCTGTTTTTT.

The genes are TRBV19 and TRBJ2-3; unclear D gene. V lost 5 bases to trimming and J lost 1 base, with 13 bases between them. The length of the CDR3 is 15 residues. CDR1 LNHDA and CDR2 SQIVND come from the germline V gene (reference sequence). Written as DNA, the CDR3 is TGTGCCAGTAGTCAGTCACGGTCCGGCACAGATACGCAGTATTTT. Translating gives CASSQSRSGTDTQYF.

This chain connects TRBV13 to TRBJ2-2, with D perhaps matching TRBD1 (6 bases). The CDR3 sequence is 16 residues long. Trimming removed 9 bases from V and 2 bases from J, with 19 bases in between. Germline V gene sequence: CDR1 PRHDT, CDR2 FYEKMQ (reference sequence). The chain's CDR3 is CASHPVGASNTGELFF. As DNA, the CDR3 is TGTGCCAGTCATCCGGTGGGGGCCTCAAACACCGGGGAGCTGTTTTTT.

The table lists this clone with a few counts. The rearrangement joins TRBV5-4 to TRBJ2-7; 7 positions match TRBD1. The CDR3 loop spans 14 amino acids. Germline V gene lookup returns CDR1 SGHNT and CDR2 YYREEE (reference sequence). The J segment lost 3 bases and the V segment lost 3 bases, leaving 6 bases of the junction unmatched. The CDR3 nucleotides are TGTGCCAGCAGCTCGAAGACAGGGAGCTACGAGCAGTACTTC. Encoded protein: CASSSKTGSYEQYF. Complete variable domain (other parts from reference TRBV5-4 and TRBJ2-7): ETGVTQSPTHLIKTRGQQVTLRCSSQSGHNTVSWYQQALGQGPQFIFQYYREEENGRGNFPPRFSGLQFPNYSSELNVNALELDDSALYLCASSSKTGSYEQYFGPGTRLTVT.

This rearrangement joins TRBV4-2 to TRBJ2-1; D ambiguous. With 4 bases removed from V and 4 bases from J, the gap between germline ends came to 8 bases. Germline CDR1 and CDR2: LGHNA and YNFKEQ. CDR3 length: 13 residues. The chain's CDR3 is CASSRLGYNEQFF. CDR3 bases: TGTGCCAGCAGCCGTCTAGGTTACAATGAGCAGTTCTTC.

The V and J genes are TRBV19 and TRBJ2-3; tentatively, D is TRBD2 (6 bases). V was cut by 7 bases and J by 3 bases, with 11 bases left in between. This CDR3 is built from 13 residues. CDR1 LNHDA and CDR2 SQIVND come from the germline V gene (reference sequence). The CDR3 DNA follows: TGTGCCAGTATAGGGAGCGGGACAGATACGCAGTATTTT. It specifies CASIGSGTDTQYF.

V and J are TRBV5-1 and TRBJ2-1; TRBD1 matches at 7 bases. Germline V gene sequence: CDR1 SGHRS, CDR2 YFSETQ. The CDR3 loop spans 13 amino acids. J gave up 9 bases and V 1 base, and 4 bases lay outside the gene matches. The CDR3, as DNA: TGCGCCAGCAGCTTGCAGGGGGAAGGTGAGCAGTTCTTC. Translating it yields CASSLQGEGEQFF.

The gene calls are TRBV19 and TRBJ2-7; perhaps TRBD1 as D (6 bases). V was cut by 7 bases and J by 3 bases, with 19 bases left in between. The length of the CDR3 is 15 residues. CDR1 LNHDA and CDR2 SQIVND come from the germline V gene (reference sequence). The CDR3 DNA sequence: TGTGCCAGTACCTCAAATTCCCAGGGGAGCTACGAGCAGTACTTC. The encoded protein is CASTSNSQGSYEQYF.

The chain joins TRBV5-8 to TRBJ1-5; 7 bases align to TRBD1. Trimming took 0 bases from V and 7 from J; bases not matched to a gene: 4. CDR3 length: 14 amino acids. CDR1 is SGHTS, CDR2 YDEGEE, per germline. The CDR3 is CASSLDRGSQPQHF. In DNA form, the CDR3 reads TGTGCCAGCAGCTTGGACAGGGGTAGCCAGCCCCAGCATTTT.

This clone was found once. This chain uses TRBV2 with TRBJ2-6, with D perhaps TRBD1 or TRBD2 (5 bases each). The V end was cut by 4 bases, the J end by 0 bases, with 13 bases between. Germline V gene data show CDR1 as SNHLY and CDR2 as FYNNEI. The length of the CDR3 is 17 residues. The CDR3 DNA reads as TGTGCCAGCAGTGGGCCGGGACGGGCCTCTGGGGCCAACGTCCTGACTTTC. Encoded protein: CASSGPGRASGANVLTF.